This TCR beta chain was captured in a study of beta chain features in type 1 diabetes. Whole-study results and caveats: When Type 1 diabetes patients were examined, their TCRB CDR3s proved moderately but significantly shorter in all four CD4+ subsets.

CDR1 and CDR2 from the germline V gene are SGDLS and YYNGEE. The CDR3 is made up of 13 amino acids. V lost 6 bases, J lost 3 bases, and 5 bases stayed unmatched. This clone was counted only a few times. No antigen is known for it. Isolated RNA was reverse transcribed in full, so expressed TCRB transcripts were sequenced. This table comes from immunoSEQ multiplex PCR, and its TCRdb copy is limited to in-frame clones, with some not included. The repertoire holds about 360,000 clones, with about 12% as singletons. Material: naive CD4+ T cells from blood. The chain uses TRBV9 and TRBJ2-7, with 8 nucleotides matching TRBD1. The sequence came from a man younger than 35 in good health. CDR3 nucleotides: TGTGCCAGCATATGGGACAGGTTCTACGAGCAGTACTTC. Residues: CASIWDRFYEQYF.